What follows are 27 T cell receptor beta chains derived from one specimen sequenced in a study of blood T cell repertoires in COVID-19. TCRdb's copy holds only in-frame clones and misses some; the assay was immunoSEQ multiplex PCR. The repertoire holds 200,000 to 250,000 clones, with around 87% as singletons. Source material: peripheral blood. Source of these receptors: a woman aged 50 to 65 with COVID-19, enrolled during active disease.

This clone showed up just once. V is TRBV6-4 and J is TRBJ2-1, with D possibly TRBD2 on 5 matching bases. The V end was cut by 3 bases, the J end by 12 bases, with 15 bases between. This CDR3 region has 13 residues. Germline assignment: CDR1 MRHNA and CDR2 SNTAGT. In nucleotides, the CDR3 is TGTGCCAGCAGTGAGGGCGCCCGGGGTCGGCAGTTCTTC. It encodes CASSEGARGRQFF.

The J gene is TRBJ2-5, the V gene TRBV10-3; possibly TRBD2 for D (5 bases). CDR1 and CDR2 (germline): ENHRY, SYGVKD. V lost 4 bases, J lost 5 bases, and 11 bases lay in between. The CDR3 spans 13 residues. CDR3 nucleotides: TGTGCCATCAGTGGGGGAGATCGGGAGACCCAGTACTTC. As protein: CAISGGDRETQYF.

The V and J genes are TRBV6-5 and TRBJ2-1; the D gene is possibly TRBD1 (5 bases). The germline V gene has CDR1 MNHEY and CDR2 SVGAGI. The V end was cut by 5 bases, the J end by 6 bases, with 8 bases between. The CDR3 runs 12 residues. The CDR3 sequence: CASSRGPNEQFF. CDR3 in DNA: TGTGCCAGCAGTAGGGGTCCCAATGAGCAGTTCTTC.

This sequence joins TRBV2 and TRBJ1-5; D not resolved. Trimming left V 6 bases short and J 0 bases short, with 12 bases between. The CDR3 is 15 residues long. Germline V gene data show CDR1 as SNHLY and CDR2 as FYNNEI. The CDR3 reads CASREVGVSNQPQHF. The CDR3, as DNA: TGTGCCAGCAGGGAGGTTGGGGTTAGCAATCAGCCCCAGCATTTT. The whole variable domain, remainder taken from reference TRBV2 and TRBJ1-5, is EPEVTQTPSHQVTQMGQEVILRCVPISNHLYFYWYRQILGQKVEFLVSFYNNEISEKSEIFDDQFSVERPDGSNFTLKIRSTKLEDSAMYFCASREVGVSNQPQHFGDGTRLSIL.

This chain joins TRBV19 and TRBJ1-5; D is possibly TRBD1 (5 bases). The CDR3 runs 13 residues. The V gene's germline CDR1 is LNHDA and CDR2 SQIVND (reference sequence). V lost 3 bases and J lost 7, with 10 bases in between. CDR3 sequence reads: CASSIQGEQPQHF. CDR3 coding DNA: TGTGCCAGTAGTATTCAAGGGGAACAGCCCCAGCATTTT.

The chain couples TRBV27 to TRBJ2-2, with 7 positions matching TRBD1. Unmatched junction bases numbered 9, after V lost 7 bases and J lost 4 bases. The germline V gene has CDR1 MNHEY and CDR2 SMNVEV (reference sequence). The length of the CDR3 is 15 residues. The CDR3 nucleotides are TGTGCCAGCACCCCCCGAGGGGGCGGCACCGGGGAGCTGTTTTTT. Translating gives CASTPRGGGTGELFF.

This clone was picked up one time. This chain links TRBV24-1 with TRBJ2-1, with D possibly TRBD1 on 5 matching bases. The germline CDR1 and CDR2 sequences are KGHDR and SFDVKD. The CDR3 extends over 13 amino acids. Trimming removed 4 bases at V and 16 bases at J, with 19 bases between. The CDR3 sequence: CATSDTRQYFLFF. DNA for the CDR3: TGTGCCACCAGTGACACGAGACAGTACTTCCTATTCTTC.

J is TRBJ1-2 and V is TRBV4-3; D might be TRBD1 (5 bases). Germline V CDR1 and CDR2: LGHNA, YSLEER. V was trimmed by 1 base and J by 5 bases, leaving 14 bases between them. This CDR3 has 15 residues. CDR3: CASSQVTGVRYGYTF. The CDR3 nucleotides are TGCGCCAGCAGCCAAGTCACGGGGGTAAGGTATGGCTACACCTTC.

V gene TRBV6-6 combines with J gene TRBJ1-4; 9 positions agree with TRBD1. Germline V gene sequence: CDR1 MNHNY, CDR2 SVGAGI (reference sequence). The CDR3 has 14 amino acids. Trimming took 7 bases from V and 8 from J; bases not matched to a gene: 8. Written as DNA, the CDR3 is TGTGCCAGCATTAAACAGGGGGCAGGGGAAAAACTGTTTTTT. Translated: CASIKQGAGEKLFF.

V usage is TRBV11-2 and J usage is TRBJ2-6; D is perhaps TRBD2 (5 bases). Trimming removed 7 bases at V and 0 bases at J, with 10 bases between. The CDR3 sequence is 15 residues long. CDR1 and CDR2 (germline): SGHAT, FQNNGV. DNA of the CDR3: TGTGCCAGCACCCCTGGGAGCTCTGGGGCCAACGTCCTGACTTTC. Translated: CASTPGSSGANVLTF.

The chain couples TRBV5-8 to TRBJ2-5; tentatively, D is TRBD2 (5 bases). With 4 bases removed from V and 2 bases from J, the gap between germline ends came to 21 bases. Germline assignment: CDR1 SGHTS and CDR2 YDEGEE. The CDR3 has 17 residues. This chain's CDR3 is CASSTSPALRGQETQYF. The CDR3, as DNA: TGTGCCAGCAGCACCAGCCCGGCCCTACGGGGTCAAGAGACCCAGTACTTC. Full variable domain (missing parts from reference TRBV5-8 and TRBJ2-5): EAGVTQSPTHLIKTRGQQATLRCSPISGHTSVYWYQQALGLGLQFLLWYDEGEERNRGNFPPRFSGRQFPNYSSELNVNALELEDSALYLCASSTSPALRGQETQYFGPGTRLLVL.

This clone was seen a single time. The chain carries TRBV7-9 and TRBJ2-5; maybe TRBD2 (5 bases). Germline CDR1 SEHNR, CDR2 FQNEAQ (reference sequence). The CDR3 is 13 residues long. Trimming cost V 5 bases and J 5 bases, with 12 bases left between them. The CDR3 DNA is TGTGCCAGCAGCCCACCGCGGGTGGAGACCCAGTACTTC. Translated, it gives CASSPPRVETQYF.

The chain uses TRBV5-1 and TRBJ1-1; 7 bases are shared with TRBD1. CDR3 length equals 16 residues. Looked up from germline, CDR1 is SGHRS and CDR2 is YFSETQ. Trimming took 7 bases from V and 5 from J; bases not matched to a gene: 17. The CDR3 sequence: CASHPTGDSSKTEAFF. The DNA of the CDR3 is TGCGCCAGCCACCCTACAGGGGACTCCTCGAAGACTGAAGCTTTCTTT.

The CDR3 region has the DNA TGTGCCAGCAGTGGGTTCCGGGACAGCCACGAGCAGTACTTC. This encodes CASSGFRDSHEQYF. The gene calls are TRBV25-1 and TRBJ2-7, with 7 nucleotides matching TRBD1. The CDR3 length is 14 residues. Trimming took 4 bases from V and 5 from J; bases not matched to a gene: 8. Germline CDR1 is MGHDK and CDR2 is SYGVNS.

The gene calls are TRBV12-3 or TRBV12-4 and TRBJ1-2; no definite D call. V lost 4 bases and J 8 bases, leaving 14 bases between the germline ends. The CDR3 covers 13 residues. The CDR3 region is CASSSLGVRGYTF. The CDR3 coding sequence is TGTGCCAGCAGTTCGTTGGGAGTCAGAGGCTACACCTTC.

The V call is TRBV5-5, the J call TRBJ1-5; D not resolved. Germline CDR1 reads SGHKS; CDR2 reads YYEKEE (reference sequence). CDR3 length equals 15 residues. V was cut by 4 bases and J by 2 bases, with 13 bases left in between. CDR3 DNA sequence: TGTGCCAGCAGCCCCTCGGCGGGAGGCAATCAGCCCCAGCATTTT. Encoded protein: CASSPSAGGNQPQHF.

J is TRBJ1-6 and V is TRBV30; no clear D gene. The CDR3 sequence is 13 residues long. Trimming removed 1 base at V and 6 bases at J, with 7 bases between. Germline CDR1 is GTSNPN and CDR2 is SVGIG (reference sequence). This chain's CDR3 is CAWSEQLNSPLHF. The DNA for the CDR3 is TGTGCCTGGAGTGAACAGCTTAATTCACCCCTCCACTTT.

V is TRBV12-3 or TRBV12-4 and J is TRBJ1-2, with D possibly matching TRBD1 (5 bases). This CDR3 contains 13 residues. V lost 5 bases, J lost 4 bases, and 11 bases lay in between. CDR3 nucleotides: TGTGCCAGCAGTCCGACAGTTACCTATGGCTACACCTTC. Translating gives CASSPTVTYGYTF.

In DNA, the CDR3 is TGTGCCAGCAGCCAAGATCAGCAGGGGCGCCGAACCGGGGAGCTGTTTTTT. Translated: CASSQDQQGRRTGELFF. The chain recombines TRBV3-1 (or the pseudogene TRBV3-2) with TRBJ2-2; the D gene is possibly TRBD1 (6 bases). The CDR3 totals 17 residues. V was cut by 0 bases and J by 5 bases, with 16 bases left in between. Germline V gene data show CDR1 as LGHDT and CDR2 as YNNKEL (reference sequence).

This sequence joins TRBV19 and TRBJ1-5; D gene ambiguous. With 3 bases removed from V and 2 bases from J, the gap between germline ends came to 8 bases. The CDR3 totals 14 residues. Germline-derived CDR1 and CDR2 are LNHDA and SQIVND (reference sequence). This CDR3 reads CASSMFQGNQPQHF. The CDR3 DNA reads as TGTGCCAGTAGTATGTTCCAGGGCAATCAGCCCCAGCATTTT. Together with reference TRBV19 and TRBJ1-5, the CDR3 gives the full variable domain: DGGITQSPKYLFRKEGQNVTLSCEQNLNHDAMYWYRQDPGQGLRLIYYSQIVNDFQKGDIAEGYSVSREKKESFPLTVTSAQKNPTAFYLCASSMFQGNQPQHFGDGTRLSIL.

The chain recombines TRBV29-1 with TRBJ2-5; TRBD2 matches 10 bases. The germline V gene encodes CDR1 SQVTM and CDR2 ANQGSEA. V trimming: 5 bases; J trimming: 6 bases; junction bases outside the gene matches: 6. This CDR3 has 13 residues. CDR3 in DNA: TGCAGCGTTATAGCGGGGGGCGAGAAGACCCAGTACTTC. It is translated as CSVIAGGEKTQYF.

The chain links TRBV27 to TRBJ1-2; TRBD1 is a possible D gene (5 bases). The CDR3 runs 13 residues. V lost 2 bases, J lost 8 bases, and 12 bases lay in between. The germline V gene encodes CDR1 MNHEY and CDR2 SMNVEV (reference sequence). The CDR3 nucleotides are TGTGCCAGCAGTTTACGGCAGGGTGGGGGCTACACCTTC. Its translation is CASSLRQGGGYTF.

The rearrangement links TRBV4-2 to TRBJ1-5, with TRBD1 matching 10 bases. This CDR3 comprises 16 residues. Germline CDR1 reads LGHNA; CDR2 reads YNFKEQ. Germline trimming cut 1 base from V and 5 bases from J; bases unmatched to any gene: 5. CDR3: CASSQGAGQGHQPQHF. CDR3 nucleotides: TGTGCCAGCAGCCAAGGTGCGGGACAGGGGCATCAGCCCCAGCATTTT.

The rearrangement uses TRBV28 and TRBJ1-5; 7 bases match TRBD1. The CDR3 contains 13 residues. Unmatched junction bases numbered 9, after V lost 6 bases and J lost 10 bases. The germline V gene has CDR1 MDHEN and CDR2 SYDVKM. CDR3 sequence: CASSSGQLRPQHF. The CDR3, as DNA: TGTGCCAGCAGCTCGGGACAGCTGAGACCCCAGCATTTT. The entire variable domain, with the rest obtained from reference TRBV28 and TRBJ1-5, is as follows: DVKVTQSSRYLVKRTGEKVFLECVQDMDHENMFWYRQDPGLGLRLIYFSYDVKMKEKGDIPEGYSVSREKKERFSLILESASTNQTSMYLCASSSGQLRPQHFGDGTRLSIL.

For the CDR3, the DNA is TGTGCCACCAGTGATGCGCTAGCGGGGGCTTACAATGAGCAGTTCTTC. Protein sequence: CATSDALAGAYNEQFF. The chain joins TRBV24-1 to TRBJ2-1; 10 bases map to TRBD2. This CDR3 spans 16 amino acids. Germline loops: CDR1 KGHDR, CDR2 SFDVKD. The V and J ends lost 3 bases and 4 bases, in that order; junction bases with no gene match: 5.

The V gene is TRBV5-6, the J gene TRBJ1-2, with D possibly matching TRBD1 (6 bases). This CDR3 is 15 amino acids long. Trimming stripped 2 bases from V and 6 bases from J, with 17 bases between. The germline V gene encodes CDR1 SGHDT and CDR2 YYEEEE. CDR3 amino acids: CASSFGTRILDGYTF. DNA for the CDR3: TGTGCCAGCAGCTTTGGGACACGCATTCTGGATGGCTACACCTTC.

CDR3 loop: CANPRPPRAISYEQYF. CDR3 coding DNA: TGTGCCAACCCCCGGCCCCCGAGGGCTATCTCCTACGAGCAGTACTTC. The chain uses TRBV2 and TRBJ2-7, with a weak D call TRBD2 (5 bases). The CDR3 sequence is 16 residues long. Germline lookup yields CDR1 SNHLY and CDR2 FYNNEI. Trimming left V 10 bases short and J 0 bases short, with 22 bases between.